These 9 T cell receptor beta chains originate from one sample sequenced in a study of cytomegalovirus exposure and HLA in healthy donors. It was with 60 Vbeta and 13 Jbeta primers that the PCR ran. The protocol was immunoSEQ multiplex PCR, while the TCRdb copy is restricted to in-frame clones and leaves out a portion. The sample shows around 44,000 clones, and about 6% sits with its ten largest clones. The material sequenced was PBMCs. The receptor set was obtained from a male donor in good health and CMV-seropositive.

CDR3 DNA sequence: TGTGCCAGCAGTTCGTTGGGGGGTTCGAACACCGGGGAGCTGTTTTTT. Encoded protein: CASSSLGGSNTGELFF. This chain links TRBV6-5 with TRBJ2-2, with a tentative D call TRBD2 (6 bases). CDR1 and CDR2 from the germline V gene are MNHEY and SVGAGI. V lost 4 bases, J lost 0 bases, and 12 bases lay in between. CDR3 length equals 16 residues.

V is TRBV2 and J is TRBJ1-3; 8 bases are shared with TRBD1. Germline CDR1 and CDR2: SNHLY and FYNNEI. Losses at the gene ends were 6 bases for V and 2 bases for J; bases not matched to a gene: 3. The CDR3 loop spans 14 amino acids. The CDR3 region has the DNA TGTGCCAGCAGGCCGACAGGGGCTGGAAACACCATATATTTT. As protein: CASRPTGAGNTIYF.

The chain is built from TRBV4-1 and TRBJ1-4; D is perhaps TRBD1 (5 bases). This CDR3 has 12 amino acids. Germline loops: CDR1 MGHRA, CDR2 YSYEKL. Trimming shortened V by 0 bases and J by 11 bases, and 7 bases separated the two germline ends. The DNA of the CDR3 is TGCGCCAGCAGCCAAGATAAGGGGAAACTGTTTTTT. It encodes CASSQDKGKLFF.

The chain has TRBV29-1 and TRBJ1-1; TRBD1 is a possible D gene (5 bases). CDR1 is SQVTM, CDR2 ANQGSEA, per germline. Deletions cut 0 bases from V and 5 bases from J, with 16 bases between. CDR3 length: 15 amino acids. CDR3 amino acids: CSVEDQGGLGTEAFF. The CDR3 coding sequence is TGCAGCGTTGAAGATCAGGGAGGACTAGGGACTGAAGCTTTCTTT.

The chain links TRBV19 to TRBJ2-3; 8 bases fit TRBD2. The CDR3 consists of 16 residues. The germline CDR1 and CDR2 sequences are LNHDA and SQIVND (reference sequence). Trimming at V came to 4 bases and at J to 1 base, leaving 7 bases not matched to a gene. DNA of the CDR3: TGTGCCAGTAGTAACCCGGGGGGGCCTGGCACAGATACGCAGTATTTT. It codes for CASSNPGGPGTDTQYF.

The chain joins TRBV5-4 to TRBJ2-5, with 12 bases that match TRBD2. The CDR3 totals 16 residues. Germline V gene data show CDR1 as SGHNT and CDR2 as YYREEE (reference sequence). Germline trimming cut 5 bases from V and 5 bases from J; bases unmatched to any gene: 10. The CDR3 loop is CASRLTSGGARETQYF. Written as DNA, the CDR3 is TGTGCCAGCAGACTGACTAGCGGGGGTGCCCGGGAGACCCAGTACTTC.

The chain joins TRBV12-5 to TRBJ2-2, with D possibly matching TRBD1 (6 bases). This CDR3 spans 15 amino acids. Trimming removed 5 bases at V and 5 bases at J, with 15 bases between. The V gene's germline CDR1 is LGHNT and CDR2 FRNRAP. DNA of the CDR3: TGTGCTAGTGGTCCAGACAGGCCAGGGACCGGGGAGCTGTTTTTT. Translating it yields CASGPDRPGTGELFF.

The rearrangement uses TRBV6-5 and TRBJ1-2; 10 positions agree with TRBD1. CDR3 length: 13 amino acids. Trimming removed 6 bases from V and 4 bases from J; junction bases left unmatched: 2. The germline V gene has CDR1 MNHEY and CDR2 SVGAGI. Here the CDR3 DNA reads TGTGCCAGCAGCCGACAGGGGGCCTATGGCTACACCTTC. Translated, it gives CASSRQGAYGYTF.

V gene TRBV11-2 combines with J gene TRBJ1-2; TRBD1 matches 8 bases. V lost 2 bases, J lost 7 bases, and 6 bases stayed unmatched. CDR1 and CDR2 from the germline V gene are SGHAT and FQNNGV. This CDR3 contains 14 residues. As DNA, the CDR3 is TGTGCCAGCAGCTTAAAGACAGGGGTAGGTGGCTACACCTTC. This codes for CASSLKTGVGGYTF.